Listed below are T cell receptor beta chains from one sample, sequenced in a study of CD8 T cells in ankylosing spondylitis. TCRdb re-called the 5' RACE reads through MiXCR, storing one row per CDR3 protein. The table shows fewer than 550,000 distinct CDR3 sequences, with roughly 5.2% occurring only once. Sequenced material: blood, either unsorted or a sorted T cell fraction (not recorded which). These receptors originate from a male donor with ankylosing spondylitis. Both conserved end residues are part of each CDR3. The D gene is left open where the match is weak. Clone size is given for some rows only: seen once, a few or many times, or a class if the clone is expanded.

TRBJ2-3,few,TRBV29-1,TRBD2,TGCAGCGTTGAGGCGGGGGACACAGATACGCAGTATTTT,CSVEAGDTDTQYF
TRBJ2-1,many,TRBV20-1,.,TGCAGTGCTAGAGAACCAGGGTCCGGCAATGAGCAGTTCTTC,CSAREPGSGNEQFF
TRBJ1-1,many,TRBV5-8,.,TGTGCCAGCAGCTCCTCAGGACGATTGAACACTGAAGCTTTCTTT,CASSSSGRLNTEAFF
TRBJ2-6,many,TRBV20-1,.,TGCAGTGCTAGGGACCGTACCCGGGGGTTGGGCTCTGGGGCCAACGTCCTGACTTTC,CSARDRTRGLGSGANVLTF
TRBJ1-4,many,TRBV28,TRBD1,TGTGCCAGCAGCCAACTCCCCGGGACAGTAAATGAAAAACTGTTTTTT,CASSQLPGTVNEKLFF
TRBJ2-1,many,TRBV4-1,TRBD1,TGCGCCAGCAGCCAAGAAATCGGGCGACAGGGGAGGAATGAGCAGTTCTTC,CASSQEIGRQGRNEQFF
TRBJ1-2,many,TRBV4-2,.,TGTGCCAGCAGCCTCCGGGACGAAGGGTACACCTTC,CASSLRDEGYTF
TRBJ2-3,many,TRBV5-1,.,TGCGCCAGCAGAGGACGGCCACGCACAGATACGCAGTATTTT,CASRGRPRTDTQYF
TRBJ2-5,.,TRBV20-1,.,TGCAGTGCTAGTTCCCGGGGCCAAGAGACCCAGTACTTC,CSASSRGQETQYF
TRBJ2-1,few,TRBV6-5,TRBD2,TGTGCCAGCAGTTACCCGGGGGGAGGCTCCTACAATGAGCAGTTCTTC,CASSYPGGGSYNEQFF
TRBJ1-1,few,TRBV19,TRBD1,TGTGCCAGTAGTACCCCGGGACAGGGATTTGAAGCTTTCTTT,CASSTPGQGFEAFF
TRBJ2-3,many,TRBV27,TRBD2,TGTGCCAGCAGTTCCCGGACTAGCGGGAGGGGGGCCACAGATACGCAGTATTTT,CASSSRTSGRGATDTQYF
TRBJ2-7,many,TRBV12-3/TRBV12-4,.,TGTGCCAGCAGCCGGGACAAGAACTACGAGCAGTACTTC,CASSRDKNYEQYF
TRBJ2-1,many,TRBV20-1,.,TGCAGTGCTAGAGAGATAGCGGCATACAATGAGCAGTTCTTC,CSAREIAAYNEQFF
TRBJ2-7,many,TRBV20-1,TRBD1,TGCAGTGCTAGAGAATGGACAGGGAGCACCGAGCAGTACTTC,CSAREWTGSTEQYF
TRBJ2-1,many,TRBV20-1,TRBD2,TGCAGTGCTAGGGGAGGTCGGGAGGTGATGTACAATGAGCAGTTCTTC,CSARGGREVMYNEQFF
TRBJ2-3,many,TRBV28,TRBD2,TGTGCCAGCAGGAATCCGGGACTAGCGTCAGATACGCAGTATTTT,CASRNPGLASDTQYF
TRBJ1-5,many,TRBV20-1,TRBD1,TGCAGTGCCCACAGGGGCGCAGGTCAGCCCCAGCATTTT,CSAHRGAGQPQHF
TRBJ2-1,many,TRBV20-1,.,TGCAGTGCTAGTAAGGGGGGGGGCTACAATGAGCAGTTCTTC,CSASKGGGYNEQFF
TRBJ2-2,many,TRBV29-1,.,TGCAGCGTTGGAAACGGGATTAAGTCCGGGGAGCTGTTTTTT,CSVGNGIKSGELFF
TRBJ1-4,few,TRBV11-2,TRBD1,TGTGCCAGCAGCTTATTAACAGGGGTTAATGAAAAACTGTTTTTT,CASSLLTGVNEKLFF
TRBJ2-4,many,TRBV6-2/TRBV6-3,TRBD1,TGTGCCAGCAGTTCTCGGACAGGGACCAACATTCAGTACTTC,CASSSRTGTNIQYF
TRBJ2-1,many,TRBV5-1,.,TGCGCCAGCAGCCGCGACCCAAGACAGTTAAGGGACAATGAGCAGTTCTTC,CASSRDPRQLRDNEQFF
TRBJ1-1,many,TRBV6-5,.,TGTGCCAGCAGTTACAGGGGGGCTGACGCTGAAGCTTTCTTT,CASSYRGADAEAFF
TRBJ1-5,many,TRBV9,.,TGTGCCAGCAGCGTAGGCATGAGGGATCAGCCCCAGCATTTT,CASSVGMRDQPQHF
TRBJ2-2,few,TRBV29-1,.,TGCAGCGTTGGGCCCGGGACGCCGGCGAACACCGGGGAGCTGTTTTTT,CSVGPGTPANTGELFF
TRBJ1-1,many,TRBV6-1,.,TGTGCCAGCAGTGACAACAGGTTCCGGGCCACTGAAGCTTTCTTT,CASSDNRFRATEAFF
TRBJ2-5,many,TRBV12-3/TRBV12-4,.,TGTGCCAGCAGTCCACAGTGGAAAAGGGAGACCCAGTACTTC,CASSPQWKRETQYF
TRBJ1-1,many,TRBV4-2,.,TGTGCCAGCAGCCGGGGGAGCACTGAAGCTTTCTTT,CASSRGSTEAFF
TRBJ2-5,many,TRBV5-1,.,TGCGCCAGCAGTCTACAACAGGCGGGAGAGACCCAGTACTTC,CASSLQQAGETQYF
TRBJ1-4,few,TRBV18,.,TGTGCCAGCTCACCACCCGGGCAGCCCCATGAAAAACTGTTTTTT,CASSPPGQPHEKLFF
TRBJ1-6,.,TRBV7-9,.,TGTGCCATCAGCCCGGGGCATTCACCCCTCCACTTT,CAISPGHSPLHF
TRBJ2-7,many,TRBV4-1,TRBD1,TGCGCCAGCAGCCCGACAGGGGGCGAAGGCTCCTACGAGCAGTACTTC,CASSPTGGEGSYEQYF
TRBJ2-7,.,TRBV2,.,TGTGCCAGCAGTGAAGACTTAACAGGGAGCTACGAGCAGTACTTC,CASSEDLTGSYEQYF
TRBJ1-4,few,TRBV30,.,TGTGCCTGGGAATCAGGAAAGGGGAATGAAAAACTGTTTTTT,CAWESGKGNEKLFF
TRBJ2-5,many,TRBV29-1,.,TGCAGCGGGGGGGACAGCCAAGAGACCCAGTACTTC,CSGGDSQETQYF
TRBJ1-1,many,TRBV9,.,TGTGCCAGCAGCGTAGAGGGGTACACTGAAGCTTTCTTT,CASSVEGYTEAFF
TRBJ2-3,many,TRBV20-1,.,TGCAGTGCTGAAGACCCGAGATTACTTACAGATACGCAGTATTTT,CSAEDPRLLTDTQYF
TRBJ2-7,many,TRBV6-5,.,TGTGCCAGCAGTTACGTAGGGGTGCCCTACGAGCAGTACTTC,CASSYVGVPYEQYF
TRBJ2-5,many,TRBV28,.,TGTGCCAGCAGTGGGGACGGGAAAGAGACCCAGTACTTC,CASSGDGKETQYF
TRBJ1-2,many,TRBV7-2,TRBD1,TGTGCCAGCAGCTTAGCGCGGGGGACAGGGGGCTATGGCTACACCTTC,CASSLARGTGGYGYTF
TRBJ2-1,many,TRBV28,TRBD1,TGTGCCAGCAGCCCGGCCGGGACAGGACCCTACAATGAGCAGTTCTTC,CASSPAGTGPYNEQFF
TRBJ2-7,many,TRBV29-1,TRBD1,TGCAGCGTTGAAGTGACAGGGGTGCCTCAGTACTTC,CSVEVTGVPQYF
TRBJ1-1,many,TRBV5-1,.,TGCGCCAGCAGCTTGGCCGTGCCGAACACTGAAGCTTTCTTT,CASSLAVPNTEAFF
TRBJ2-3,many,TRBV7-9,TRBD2,TGTGCCAGCAGCTATAGCGGGATGAGGTCAGATACGCAGTATTTT,CASSYSGMRSDTQYF